Listed below are T cell receptor beta chains from one sample, sequenced in a study of blood T cells in healthy people across ages. TCRdb processed the 5' RACE reads anew with MiXCR; each CDR3 protein has one entry. The sample contains roughly 700,000 distinct CDR3 sequences, just under 25% of which appear only once. Another study also made use of these data, one on T cells of mothers and their children.

The sample taken for sequencing was blood. These receptors originate from a boy between 10 and 17 years old in good health. The CDR3 runs from the conserved cysteine through the conserved F or W. D genes are given only for firm matches. The size of a clone is reported for some rows only, either as once, few or many, or as a class for expanded clones.

abundance: .; j_gene: TRBJ2-1; d_gene: TRBD2; v_gene: TRBV20-1; CDR3aa: CSAPRREGLNEQFF; CDR3nt: TGCAGTGCCCCGCGAAGGGAGGGCCTTAATGAGCAGTTCTTC
abundance: .; j_gene: TRBJ2-2; d_gene: TRBD1; v_gene: TRBV12-3/TRBV12-4; CDR3aa: CASRAGQGNTGELFF; CDR3nt: TGTGCCAGCAGGGCGGGACAGGGGAACACCGGGGAGCTGTTTTTT
abundance: few; j_gene: TRBJ2-1; d_gene: .; v_gene: TRBV7-9; CDR3aa: CASSLEFF; CDR3nt: TGTGCCAGCAGCTTAGAGTTCTTC
abundance: .; j_gene: TRBJ2-3; d_gene: TRBD2; v_gene: TRBV4-2; CDR3aa: CASSRREALADTQYF; CDR3nt: TGTGCCAGCAGCCGACGGGAGGCTCTCGCAGATACGCAGTATTTT
abundance: few; j_gene: TRBJ1-2; d_gene: .; v_gene: TRBV4-3; CDR3aa: CASSPSGTPIFTYTF; CDR3nt: TGCGCCAGCAGCCCGTCCGGGACGCCCATTTTCACCTACACCTTC
abundance: .; j_gene: TRBJ2-5; d_gene: .; v_gene: TRBV9; CDR3aa: CASSVGGSDGETQYF; CDR3nt: TGTGCCAGCAGCGTAGGCGGGTCCGACGGAGAGACCCAGTACTTC
abundance: .; j_gene: TRBJ2-7; d_gene: TRBD1; v_gene: TRBV29-1; CDR3aa: CSVNPGQGDSYEQYF; CDR3nt: TGCAGCGTCAACCCGGGACAGGGGGACTCCTACGAGCAGTACTTC
abundance: few; j_gene: TRBJ2-4; d_gene: .; v_gene: TRBV5-1; CDR3aa: CASSLTGPKNIQYF; CDR3nt: TGCGCCAGCAGCTTGACAGGGCCCAAAAACATTCAGTACTTC
abundance: few; j_gene: TRBJ1-5; d_gene: TRBD1; v_gene: TRBV3-1; CDR3aa: CASSQVDRGVDNQPQHF; CDR3nt: TGTGCCAGCAGCCAAGTCGACAGGGGGGTTGACAATCAGCCCCAGCATTTT
abundance: .; j_gene: TRBJ1-4; d_gene: .; v_gene: TRBV6-1; CDR3aa: CASTITPPTNEKLFF; CDR3nt: TGTGCCAGCACTATAACTCCTCCAACTAATGAAAAACTGTTTTTT
abundance: many; j_gene: TRBJ1-1; d_gene: .; v_gene: TRBV12-3/TRBV12-4; CDR3aa: CASSLVGANTEAFF; CDR3nt: TGTGCCAGCAGTTTGGTAGGGGCGAACACTGAAGCTTTCTTT
abundance: .; j_gene: TRBJ2-7; d_gene: TRBD2; v_gene: TRBV3-1; CDR3aa: CASSQVAGARYEQYF; CDR3nt: TGTGCCAGCAGCCAAGTAGCGGGGGCTCGGTACGAGCAGTACTTC
abundance: .; j_gene: TRBJ2-1; d_gene: TRBD1; v_gene: TRBV5-5; CDR3aa: CASRDSKGSYNEQFF; CDR3nt: TGTGCCAGCCGGGACAGCAAGGGCTCCTACAATGAGCAGTTCTTC
abundance: .; j_gene: TRBJ1-2; d_gene: TRBD1; v_gene: TRBV6-5; CDR3aa: CASQGAVYGYTF; CDR3nt: TGTGCCAGCCAGGGGGCCGTCTATGGCTACACCTTC
abundance: .; j_gene: TRBJ2-3; d_gene: .; v_gene: TRBV9; CDR3aa: CASSPEGYGSVASTDTQYF; CDR3nt: TGTGCCAGCAGCCCAGAGGGCTATGGGTCTGTTGCAAGCACAGATACGCAGTATTTT
abundance: few; j_gene: TRBJ2-5; d_gene: TRBD2; v_gene: TRBV29-1; CDR3aa: CSVSSPSSGYQETQYF; CDR3nt: TGCAGCGTTTCCAGCCCCTCTAGCGGGTACCAAGAGACCCAGTACTTC
abundance: .; j_gene: TRBJ2-7; d_gene: TRBD1; v_gene: TRBV7-2; CDR3aa: CASSLAGTGNYEQYF; CDR3nt: TGTGCCAGCAGCTTAGCCGGGACAGGGAACTACGAGCAGTACTTC